This T cell receptor beta chain was obtained from a study of lymphopenia after photon versus proton radiotherapy. Study-level results: Authors raise, but do not show, better survival with proton therapy. Proton therapy kept repertoires fairly stable, unlike photons, which gained effector/memory cells.

Remarks on this clone: Its specificity is unknown.

This table comes from immunoSEQ multiplex PCR, and its TCRdb copy is limited to in-frame clones, with some not included. The sample holds 25,000 to 30,000 clones, around 82% seen once. V dropped 0 bases and J dropped 6 bases, with 8 bases sitting between them. The CDR3 is 14 residues long. Germline lookup yields CDR1 SGHTA and CDR2 FQGNSA. The TCR sequence derives from a man aged 45-60 years with gastric cancer. The chain employs TRBV7-2 and TRBJ2-2; no definite D call. Sequencing was performed on peripheral blood, taken from a patient treated with photon-based radiotherapy. DNA of the CDR3: TGTGCCAGCAGCTTAGCAGGGCGTCCCGGGGAGCTGTTTTTT. It encodes CASSLAGRPGELFF.